This record covers a single T cell receptor (beta chain). Through a sample-barcoded 5' primer and a J-beta primer mix, a second PCR was run for roughly 6 to 11 cycles. TCRdb used MiXCR to reprocess the 5' RACE reads, holding one entry per CDR3 protein. The table lists roughly 730,000 distinct CDR3 sequences, 56% of them singletons. Germline lookup yields CDR1 ENHRY and CDR2 SYGVKD. CDR3 length: 15 residues. Trimming removed 0 bases at V and 7 bases at J, with 15 bases between. These data come from a study of blood T cells in healthy people across ages. This receptor was identified in a middle-aged man in good health. The sequencing input was blood. The chain carries TRBV10-3 and TRBJ1-2; D uncertain. The CDR3 loop reads CAISESAVGRGGYTF. Written as DNA, the CDR3 is TGTGCCATCAGTGAGTCTGCCGTCGGGCGAGGTGGCTACACCTTC.